The 20 T cell receptor beta chains below come from one sample, sequenced in a study of T cell clonality in common variable immunodeficiency. Profiling relied on immunoSEQ multiplex PCR, and the TCRdb table lists in-frame clones only, not all of them. Recorded here are 50,000 to 60,000 clones, none singletons. The sample comprised peripheral blood mononuclear cells. The source is a person aged 18 to 70 in good health.

This clone was detected ten times or more. Read sequence stops 3 residues before the CDR3 end, and the germline J gene provides the missing end. The V and J genes are TRBV28 and TRBJ2-7, with 7 positions matching TRBD2. V lost 6 bases to trimming and J lost 6 bases; unmatched junction nucleotides: 11. CDR3 length equals 14 residues. Per germline, CDR1 MDHEN and CDR2 SYDVKM. The covered CDR3 bases are TGTGCCAGCAGGGCGCGGGAGATTCTATTCGAG. This encodes CASRAREILFE. The full CDR3 is CASRAREILFEQYF.

In this sample, this clone turned up a few times. The CDR3 extends 3 residues past the end of the read, so its final part is completed from the germline J gene. V is TRBV5-6 and J is TRBJ1-2; possible D gene TRBD1, 6 bases. The CDR3 runs to 14 residues. Germline lookup yields CDR1 SGHDT and CDR2 YYEEEE. CDR3 DNA (partial): TGTGCCAGCAGCTTGGTGGGGGCCTCGTGGGGC. Its translation: CASSLVGASWG. The complete CDR3 reads CASSLVGASWGYTF.

This clone has ten or more counts. The read is 3 residues too short to cover the CDR3 end, so that end is filled in from the germline J gene. The rearrangement uses TRBV20-1 and TRBJ2-5; 9 bases match TRBD2. The CDR3 is made up of 13 amino acids. V lost 6 bases to trimming and J lost 4 bases; unmatched junction nucleotides: 6. The germline CDR1 and CDR2 sequences are DFQATT and SNEGSKA (reference sequence). The chain's CDR3 is CSAVSGSGETQYF. The DNA read from the CDR3 is TGCAGTGCGGTTAGCGGGAGTGGAGAGACC.

This clone was found many times. The observed sequence ends 3 residues before the CDR3 terminus, with the missing tail filled in from the germline J gene. The gene calls are TRBV19 and TRBJ2-3, with 9 bases aligning to TRBD1. Per germline, CDR1 LNHDA and CDR2 SQIVND (reference sequence). CDR3 length: 14 residues. CDR3 bases read: TGTGCCAGTAGCCGGGACAGGGAGATTGAGACG. It yields the protein CASSRDREIET. The full CDR3 is CASSRDREIETQYF. The whole variable domain, remainder taken from reference TRBV19 and TRBJ2-3, is DGGITQSPKYLFRKEGQNVTLSCEQNLNHDAMYWYRQDPGQGLRLIYYSQIVNDFQKGDIAEGYSVSREKKESFPLTVTSAQKNPTAFYLCASSRDREIETQYFGPGTRLTVL.

This clone was observed many times. CDR3 bases read: TGTGCCAGCAGCCTCATCAGGAGCACAGATACG. Its protein is CASSLIRSTDT. The complete CDR3 reads CASSLIRSTDTQYF. The rearrangement uses TRBV5-6 and TRBJ2-3, with D uncertain. Sequencing ends 3 residues short of the CDR3 end; the germline J gene provides the rest. Germline values: CDR1 SGHDT, CDR2 YYEEEE. V was clipped by 4 bases and J by 0 bases, with 9 bases between them. This CDR3 spans 14 amino acids.

This clone appeared many times. The CDR3 spells CSATHDGTEAFF. Incomplete CDR3 DNA: TGCAGTGCTACGCATGACGGGACTGAA. The chain couples TRBV20-1 to TRBJ1-1; D ambiguous. Coverage ceases 3 residues before the CDR3 finishes, and the germline J gene fills in the end. This CDR3 is 12 amino acids long. Germline CDR1 is DFQATT and CDR2 is SNEGSKA (reference sequence). V was clipped by 4 bases and J by 5 bases, with 11 bases between them.

The table lists this clone with many counts. Read sequence stops 3 residues before the CDR3 end, and the germline J gene provides the missing end. The gene calls are TRBV7-9 and TRBJ2-7, with 9 bases that match TRBD1. V shed 7 bases, J shed 0 bases, and the junction held 4 bases outside the gene matches. Germline CDR1 reads SEHNR; CDR2 reads FQNEAQ (reference sequence). There are 14 residues in the CDR3. The CDR3 reads CASTKQGASYEQYF. Incomplete CDR3 DNA: TGTGCCAGCACCAAACAGGGGGCCTCCTACGAG.

This clone was observed a handful of times. Read data end 3 residues before the CDR3 end; the end is taken from the germline J gene. The rearrangement links TRBV7-2 to TRBJ1-1; D is possibly TRBD1 (6 bases). CDR3 length: 15 residues. V was clipped by 5 bases and J by 6 bases, with 19 bases between them. Germline assignment: CDR1 SGHTA and CDR2 FQGNSA. Partial CDR3 DNA: TGTGCCAGCAGCCTCCCCACAGGGAGCACACCTGAA. It codes for CASSLPTGSTPE. Given in full, the CDR3 is CASSLPTGSTPEAFF.

This clone was seen at least ten times. The DNA ends 3 residues before the CDR3 does, and the rest of the CDR3 is filled in from the germline J gene. The chain has TRBV20-1 and TRBJ1-5; the D gene is possibly TRBD1 (5 bases). Between the trimmed V and J ends, which lost 6 bases and 0 bases, there was a span of 15 bases. The CDR3 totals 15 residues. Germline V gene data show CDR1 as DFQATT and CDR2 as SNEGSKA (reference sequence). CDR3 protein: CSAVDWTYSNQPQHF. The DNA read from the CDR3 is TGCAGTGCCGTTGATTGGACATATAGCAATCAGCCC.

This clone was counted at least ten times. The CDR3 extends 3 residues past the end of the read, so its final part is completed from the germline J gene. This chain uses TRBV29-1 with TRBJ2-1; the match to TRBD1 covers 9 bases. This CDR3 is built from 13 residues. Trimming at V came to 7 bases and at J to 7 bases, leaving 8 bases not matched to a gene. The germline V gene encodes CDR1 SQVTM and CDR2 ANQGSEA. The CDR3 bases that were read are TGCAGCGCAAGGGGACAGGGAATGAATGAG. Translation: CSARGQGMNE. The entire CDR3 sequence reads CSARGQGMNEQFF.

At least ten counts were recorded for this clone. The read ends 3 residues before the CDR3 terminus; that terminus is restored from the germline J gene. The V call is TRBV5-5, the J call TRBJ1-2, with 9 bases matching TRBD1. The J segment lost 4 bases and the V segment lost 0 bases, leaving 4 bases of the junction unmatched. The CDR3 spans 15 residues. Germline loops: CDR1 SGHKS, CDR2 YYEKEE (reference sequence). The CDR3 DNA, read in part, is TGTGCCAGCAGCTTGGTGGACAGGGGCCGCTATGGC. Its translation: CASSLVDRGRYG. The full CDR3 reads CASSLVDRGRYGYTF.

As regards this clone: The read ends 3 residues shy of where the CDR3 ends; the end is completed using the germline J gene. V usage is TRBV11-1 and J usage is TRBJ1-5; D is perhaps TRBD1 (5 bases). The CDR3 sequence is 13 residues long. CDR1 and CDR2 (germline): SGHAT, FQDESV (reference sequence). V shed 4 bases and J shed 4 bases, with 8 bases lying between them. CDR3 sequence reads: CASSYDRNQPQHF. CDR3 DNA, as far as it was read: TGTGCCAGCAGCTATGACAGAAATCAGCCC.

The sample holds many counts of this clone. The read is 3 residues too short to cover the CDR3 end, so that end is filled in from the germline J gene. The chain carries TRBV20-1 and TRBJ2-7, with a possible D match to TRBD1 (6 bases). The CDR3 is 14 amino acids. Trimming shortened V by 6 bases and J by 0 bases, and 15 bases separated the two germline ends. In germline, CDR1 is DFQATT, CDR2 SNEGSKA (reference sequence). The CDR3 protein is CSAPDRNISYEQYF. CDR3 bases read: TGCAGTGCACCGGACAGAAACATCTCCTACGAG.

This clone has at least ten counts. CDR3 loop: CASSFTGDHQPQHF. CDR3 bases read: TGTGCCAGCAGTTTCACAGGGGACCATCAGCCC. The chain joins TRBV27 to TRBJ1-5; 7 bases fit TRBD1. The read falls 3 residues short of the CDR3 end, and the missing part is taken from the germline J gene. Germline assignment: CDR1 MNHEY and CDR2 SMNVEV (reference sequence). This CDR3 is built from 14 residues. V lost 3 bases and J lost 5; bases outside the gene matches: 4.

This clone came up many times. The CDR3 goes on 3 residues after the read ends, and that part is filled in from the germline J gene. V and J are TRBV19 and TRBJ2-7; 8 nucleotides line up with TRBD1. Germline-derived CDR1 and CDR2 are LNHDA and SQIVND (reference sequence). This CDR3 is built from 17 residues. With 0 bases clipped from V and 6 bases from J, the junction kept 13 bases outside the gene matches. The sequenced CDR3 bases are TGTGCCAGTAGTATAGATCGCGGGTCAGGGGGCTATAGCGAG. Amino acids: CASSIDRGSGGYSE. The entire CDR3 protein is CASSIDRGSGGYSEQYF.

This clone was counted ten times or more. The read stops 3 residues short of the end of the CDR3; the missing end is completed from the germline J gene. The V call is TRBV30, the J call TRBJ2-7; 9 bases match TRBD1. V shed 2 bases, J shed 5 bases, and the junction held 7 bases outside the gene matches. CDR1 GTSNPN and CDR2 SVGIG come from the germline V gene (reference sequence). This CDR3 contains 14 residues. CDR3 in amino acids: CAWSNGTGLDEQYF. Incomplete CDR3 DNA: TGTGCCTGGAGTAACGGGACAGGGCTGGACGAG.

This clone was observed many times. The sequence runs out 3 residues before the end of the CDR3; the remainder is reconstructed from the germline J gene. The rearrangement uses TRBV30 and TRBJ2-7, with D tentatively TRBD1 (5 bases). Germline loops: CDR1 GTSNPN, CDR2 SVGIG (reference sequence). V was shortened by 0 bases and J by 6 bases, with 12 bases between the two germline ends. This CDR3 comprises 13 residues. The CDR3 bases that were read are TGTGCCTGGAGTGTTGTCGGCAGGGCCGAG. It encodes CAWSVVGRAE. The entire CDR3 sequence reads CAWSVVGRAEQYF. Together with reference TRBV30 and TRBJ2-7, the CDR3 gives the full variable domain: SQTIHQWPATLVQPVGSPLSLECTVEGTSNPNLYWYRQAAGRGLQLLFYSVGIGQISSEVPQNLSASRPQDRQFILSSKKLLLSDSGFYLCAWSVVGRAEQYFGPGTRLTVT.

This clone is labeled as medium-sized. The read is 3 residues too short to cover the CDR3 end, so that end is filled in from the germline J gene. The gene calls are TRBV6-2 or TRBV6-3 and TRBJ2-4, with D possibly TRBD2 on 6 matching bases. This CDR3 contains 15 residues. Germline V CDR1 and CDR2: MNHEY, SVGEGT. Trimming removed 7 bases at V and 1 base at J, with 14 bases between. The sequenced part of the CDR3 DNA is TGTGCCAGCAAAAACCCCGGAGGGGCCAAAAACATT. Encoded protein: CASKNPGGAKNI. The complete CDR3 sequence is CASKNPGGAKNIQYF.

This clone was found many times. The read ends 3 residues before the CDR3 terminus; that terminus is restored from the germline J gene. This chain uses TRBV6-2 or TRBV6-3 with TRBJ2-7; no clear D. In germline, CDR1 is MNHEY, CDR2 SVGEGT. The CDR3 loop spans 15 amino acids. V dropped 6 bases and J dropped 2 bases, with 17 bases sitting between them. The CDR3 DNA, read in part, is TGTGCCAGCAGCCTGTTGGCATCCGAGACCTACGAG. This codes for CASSLLASETYE. The entire CDR3 is CASSLLASETYEQYF.

This clone was detected a few times. The read terminates 3 residues before the CDR3 end, so the remaining end is supplied by the germline J gene. This chain connects TRBV19 to TRBJ1-5, with 7 bases matching TRBD1. The CDR3 is 17 residues long. Germline-derived CDR1 and CDR2 are LNHDA and SQIVND (reference sequence). V dropped 2 bases and J dropped 7; count of bases not matched to a gene: 14. CDR3 in amino acids: CASSIRLIGQDAQPQHF. Incomplete CDR3 DNA: TGTGCCAGTAGTATAAGGTTGATAGGACAGGACGCCCAGCCC.